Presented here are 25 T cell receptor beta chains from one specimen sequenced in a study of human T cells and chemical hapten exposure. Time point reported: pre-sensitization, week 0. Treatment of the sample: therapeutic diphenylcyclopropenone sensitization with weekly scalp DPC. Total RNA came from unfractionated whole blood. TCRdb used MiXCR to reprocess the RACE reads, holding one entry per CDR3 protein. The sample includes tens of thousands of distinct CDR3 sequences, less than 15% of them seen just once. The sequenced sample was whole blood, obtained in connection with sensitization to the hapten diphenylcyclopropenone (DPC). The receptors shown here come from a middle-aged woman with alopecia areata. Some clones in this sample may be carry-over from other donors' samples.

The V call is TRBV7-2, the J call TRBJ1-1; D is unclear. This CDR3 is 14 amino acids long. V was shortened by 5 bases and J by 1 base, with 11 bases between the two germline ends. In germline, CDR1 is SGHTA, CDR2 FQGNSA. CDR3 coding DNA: TGTGCCAGCAGCCGAGGCCGGGAGAACACTGAAGCTTTCTTT. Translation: CASSRGRENTEAFF.

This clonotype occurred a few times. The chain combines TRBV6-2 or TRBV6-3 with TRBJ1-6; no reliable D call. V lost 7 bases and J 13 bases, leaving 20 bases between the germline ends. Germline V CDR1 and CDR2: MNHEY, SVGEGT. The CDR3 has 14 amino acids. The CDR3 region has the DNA TGTGCCAGCAAAACCGGTTTGACGGTGAATCCCCTCCACTTT. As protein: CASKTGLTVNPLHF.

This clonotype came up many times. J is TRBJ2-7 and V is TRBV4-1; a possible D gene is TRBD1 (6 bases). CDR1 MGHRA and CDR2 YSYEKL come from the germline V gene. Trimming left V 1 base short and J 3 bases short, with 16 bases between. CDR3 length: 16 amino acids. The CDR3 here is CASSQGVAQGFYEQYF. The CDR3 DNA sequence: TGCGCCAGCAGCCAAGGGGTCGCACAGGGTTTCTACGAGCAGTACTTC.

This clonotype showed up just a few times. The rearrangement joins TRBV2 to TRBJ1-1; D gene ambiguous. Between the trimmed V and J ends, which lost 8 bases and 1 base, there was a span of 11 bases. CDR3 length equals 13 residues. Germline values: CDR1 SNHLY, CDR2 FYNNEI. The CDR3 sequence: CASLGPANTEAFF. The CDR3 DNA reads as TGTGCCAGCCTTGGGCCGGCGAACACTGAAGCTTTCTTT. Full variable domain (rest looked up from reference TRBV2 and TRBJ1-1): EPEVTQTPSHQVTQMGQEVILRCVPISNHLYFYWYRQILGQKVEFLVSFYNNEISEKSEIFDDQFSVERPDGSNFTLKIRSTKLEDSAMYFCASLGPANTEAFFGQGTRLTVV.

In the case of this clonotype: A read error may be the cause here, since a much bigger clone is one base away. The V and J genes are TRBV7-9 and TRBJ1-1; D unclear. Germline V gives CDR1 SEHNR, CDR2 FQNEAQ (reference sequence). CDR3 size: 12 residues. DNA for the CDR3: TGTGCCAGCAGCTTCGGCAACACTGAAGCTCTCTTT. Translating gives CASSFGNTEALF.

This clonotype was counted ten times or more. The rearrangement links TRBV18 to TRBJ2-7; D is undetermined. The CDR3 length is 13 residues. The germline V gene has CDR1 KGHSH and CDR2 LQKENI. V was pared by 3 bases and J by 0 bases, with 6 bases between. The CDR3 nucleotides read TGTGCCAGCTCACCTCAGGTCTCCTACGAGCAGTACTTC. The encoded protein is CASSPQVSYEQYF.

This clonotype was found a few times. As DNA, the CDR3 is TGTGCCAGCAGTTCAGGGACAAGCTCCTACAATGAGCAGTTCTTC. The encoded protein is CASSSGTSSYNEQFF. The rearrangement links TRBV28 to TRBJ2-1; D might be TRBD1 (6 bases). The CDR3 runs 15 residues. V was cut by 4 bases and J by 0 bases, with 10 bases left in between. Germline CDR1 is MDHEN and CDR2 is SYDVKM.

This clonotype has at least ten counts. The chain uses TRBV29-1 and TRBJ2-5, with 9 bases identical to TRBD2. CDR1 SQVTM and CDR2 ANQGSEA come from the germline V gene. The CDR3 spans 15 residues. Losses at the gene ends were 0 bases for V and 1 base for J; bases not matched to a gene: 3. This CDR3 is CSVEDKREAQETQYF. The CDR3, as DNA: TGCAGCGTTGAAGACAAGCGGGAGGCCCAAGAGACCCAGTACTTC. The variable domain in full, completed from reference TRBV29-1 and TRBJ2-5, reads SAVISQKPSRDICQRGTSLTIQCQVDSQVTMMFWYRQQPGQSLTLIATANQGSEATYESGFVIDKFPISRPNLTFSTLTVSNMSPEDSSIYLCSVEDKREAQETQYFGPGTRLLVL.

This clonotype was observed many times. The CDR3 bases are TGTGCCAGCAGTTCTGCGGGCCTCGGGACAGATACGCAGTATTTT. This codes for CASSSAGLGTDTQYF. The chain is built from TRBV27 and TRBJ2-3; a weak D match, TRBD2 (5 bases). Germline assignment: CDR1 MNHEY and CDR2 SMNVEV (reference sequence). Trimming cost V 4 bases and J 3 bases, with 14 bases left between them. The CDR3 contains 15 residues.

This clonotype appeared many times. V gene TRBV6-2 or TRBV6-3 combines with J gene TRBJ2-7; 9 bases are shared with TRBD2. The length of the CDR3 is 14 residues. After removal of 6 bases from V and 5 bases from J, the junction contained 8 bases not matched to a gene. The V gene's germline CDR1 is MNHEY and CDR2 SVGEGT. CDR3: CASRKLAGSDEQYF. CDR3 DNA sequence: TGTGCCAGCAGAAAGCTAGCGGGGTCGGACGAGCAGTACTTC.

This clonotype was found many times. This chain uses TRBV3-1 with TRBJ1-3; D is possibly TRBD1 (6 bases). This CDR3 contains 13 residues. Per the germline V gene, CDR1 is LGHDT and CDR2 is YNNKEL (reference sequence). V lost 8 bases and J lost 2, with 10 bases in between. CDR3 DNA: TGTGCCAGCGAACAGGGCGCTGGAAACACCATATATTTT. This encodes CASEQGAGNTIYF.

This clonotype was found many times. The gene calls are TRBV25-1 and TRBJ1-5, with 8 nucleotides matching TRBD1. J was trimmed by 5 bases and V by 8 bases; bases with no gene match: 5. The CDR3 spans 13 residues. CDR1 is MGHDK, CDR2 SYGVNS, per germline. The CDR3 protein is CASQGQAYQPQHF. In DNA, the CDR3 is TGTGCCAGCCAGGGACAGGCCTATCAGCCCCAGCATTTT.

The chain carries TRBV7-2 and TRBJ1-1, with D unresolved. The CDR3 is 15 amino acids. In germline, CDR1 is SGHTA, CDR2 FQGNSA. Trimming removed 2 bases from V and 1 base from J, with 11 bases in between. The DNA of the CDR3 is TGTGCCAGCAGCTTATGGGCAGGCCGGAACACTGAAGCTTTCTTT. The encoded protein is CASSLWAGRNTEAFF.

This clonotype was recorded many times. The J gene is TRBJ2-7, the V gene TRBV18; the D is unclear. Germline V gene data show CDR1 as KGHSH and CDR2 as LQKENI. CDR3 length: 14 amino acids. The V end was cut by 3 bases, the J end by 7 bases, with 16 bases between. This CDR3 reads CASSPNRSGREQYF. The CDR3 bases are TGTGCCAGCTCACCCAACCGATCAGGCCGGGAGCAGTACTTC. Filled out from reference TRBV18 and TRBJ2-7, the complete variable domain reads NAGVMQNPRHLVRRRGQEARLRCSPMKGHSHVYWYRQLPEEGLKFMVYLQKENIIDESGMPKERFSAEFPKEGPSILRIQQVVRGDSAAYFCASSPNRSGREQYFGPGTRLTVT.

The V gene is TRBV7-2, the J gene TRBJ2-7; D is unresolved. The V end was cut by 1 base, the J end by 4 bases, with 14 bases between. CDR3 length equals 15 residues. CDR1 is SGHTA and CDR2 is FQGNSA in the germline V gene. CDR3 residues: CASSLGGSPAYEQYF. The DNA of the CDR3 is TGTGCCAGCAGCTTAGGGGGTAGTCCGGCGTACGAGCAGTACTTC.

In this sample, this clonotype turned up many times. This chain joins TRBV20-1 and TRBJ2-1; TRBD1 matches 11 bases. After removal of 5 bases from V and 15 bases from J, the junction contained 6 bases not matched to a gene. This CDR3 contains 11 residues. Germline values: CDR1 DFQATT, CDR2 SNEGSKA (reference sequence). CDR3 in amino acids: CSAGQGARLFF. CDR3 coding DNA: TGCAGTGCTGGACAGGGGGCGAGGCTGTTCTTC.

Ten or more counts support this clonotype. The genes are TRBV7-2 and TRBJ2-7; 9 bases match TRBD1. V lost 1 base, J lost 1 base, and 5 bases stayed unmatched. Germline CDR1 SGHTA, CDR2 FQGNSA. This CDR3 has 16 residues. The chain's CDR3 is CASSLERDRASYEQYF. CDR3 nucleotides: TGTGCCAGCAGCTTAGAGAGGGACAGGGCATCCTACGAGCAGTACTTC.

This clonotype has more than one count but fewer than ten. CDR3 nucleotides: TGTGCCAGCAGATCCACGGGAGCTGGGGCCAACGTCCTGACTTTC. As protein: CASRSTGAGANVLTF. The chain employs TRBV6-5 and TRBJ2-6, with D perhaps TRBD2 (6 bases). Germline CDR1 is MNHEY and CDR2 is SVGAGI. The V and J ends lost 6 bases and 2 bases respectively, with 11 bases between them. The CDR3 consists of 15 residues.

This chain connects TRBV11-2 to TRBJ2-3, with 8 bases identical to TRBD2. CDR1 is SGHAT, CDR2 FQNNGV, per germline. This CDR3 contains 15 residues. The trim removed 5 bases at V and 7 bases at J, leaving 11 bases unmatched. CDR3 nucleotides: TGTGCCAGCAGCGAGACTAGCGTAGGGGCAAATACGCAGTATTTT. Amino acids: CASSETSVGANTQYF.

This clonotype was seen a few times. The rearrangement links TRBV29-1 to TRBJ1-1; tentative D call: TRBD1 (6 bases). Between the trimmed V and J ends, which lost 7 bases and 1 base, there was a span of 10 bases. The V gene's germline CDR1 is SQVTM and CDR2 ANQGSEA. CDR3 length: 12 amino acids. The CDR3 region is CSGEGQNTEAFF. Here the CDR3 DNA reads TGCAGCGGTGAGGGACAGAACACTGAAGCTTTCTTT.

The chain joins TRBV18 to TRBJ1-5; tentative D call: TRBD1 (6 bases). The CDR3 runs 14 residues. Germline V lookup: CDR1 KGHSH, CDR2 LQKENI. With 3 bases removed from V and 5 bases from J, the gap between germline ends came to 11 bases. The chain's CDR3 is CASSPIGGDQPQHF. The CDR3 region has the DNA TGTGCCAGCTCACCCATAGGGGGGGATCAGCCCCAGCATTTT.

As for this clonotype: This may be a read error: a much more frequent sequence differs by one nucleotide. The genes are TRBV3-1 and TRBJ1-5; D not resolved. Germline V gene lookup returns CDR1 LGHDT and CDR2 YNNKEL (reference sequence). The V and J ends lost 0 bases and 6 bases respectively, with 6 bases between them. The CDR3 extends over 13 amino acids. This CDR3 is CASSQDHGQPQHF. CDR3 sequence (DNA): TGTGCCAGCAGCCAAGATCACGGTCAGCCCCAGCATTTT.

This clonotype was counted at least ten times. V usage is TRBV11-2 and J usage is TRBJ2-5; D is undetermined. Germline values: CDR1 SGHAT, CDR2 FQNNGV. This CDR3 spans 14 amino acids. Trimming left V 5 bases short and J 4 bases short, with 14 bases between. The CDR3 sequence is CASSRYGGGETQYF. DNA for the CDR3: TGTGCCAGCAGCCGATACGGTGGCGGAGAGACCCAGTACTTC.

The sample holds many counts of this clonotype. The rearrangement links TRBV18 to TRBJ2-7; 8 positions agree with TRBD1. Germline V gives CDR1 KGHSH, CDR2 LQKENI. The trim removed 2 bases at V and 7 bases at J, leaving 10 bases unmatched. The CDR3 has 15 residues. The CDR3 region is CASSPLGLTGDEQYF. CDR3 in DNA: TGTGCCAGCTCACCATTGGGGTTGACAGGGGATGAGCAGTACTTC.

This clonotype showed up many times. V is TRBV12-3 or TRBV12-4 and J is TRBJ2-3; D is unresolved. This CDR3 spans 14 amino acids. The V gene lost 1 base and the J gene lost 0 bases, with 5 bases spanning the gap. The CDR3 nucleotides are TGTGCCAGCAGTTTAGTAGGCAGCACAGATACGCAGTATTTT. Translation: CASSLVGSTDTQYF.